The 2 T cell receptor beta chains presented below share a single source sample, sequenced in a study of T cell responses to AZD1222 COVID-19 vaccine (dated by TCRdb to about 2021). Preparation of the library involved the immunoSEQ multiplex PCR assay. The immuneACCESS repertoire file appears here via TCRdb, limited to in-frame rearrangements. These files lack a portion of the clones; in checked studies, under half of the deficit traces to unresolved V genes, and the cause of the others is not known. The sample table shows 150,000 or so clones, and just over 90% are seen once. The top ten constitute around 1.3% of the sample. The intended sense of this specimen's time point label: about 28 days (+/-7) after the second vaccine dose. Sequencing used peripheral blood, obtained 28 days after the second AZD1222 dose. The receptor set was obtained from an adult who received the AZD1222 COVID-19 vaccine.

The rearrangement joins TRBV19 to TRBJ1-2, with D possibly TRBD1 on 6 matching bases. Per the germline V gene, CDR1 is LNHDA and CDR2 is SQIVND (reference sequence). The CDR3 has 13 residues. Trimming cost V 5 bases and J 5 bases, with 12 bases left between them. The CDR3 reads CASSAQGHYGYTF. CDR3 in DNA: TGTGCCAGTAGTGCACAGGGCCATTATGGCTACACCTTC. The full variable domain, in which reference TRBV19 and TRBJ1-2 provide the parts outside the CDR3, is DGGITQSPKYLFRKEGQNVTLSCEQNLNHDAMYWYRQDPGQGLRLIYYSQIVNDFQKGDIAEGYSVSREKKESFPLTVTSAQKNPTAFYLCASSAQGHYGYTFGSGTRLTVV.

The V gene is TRBV24-1, the J gene TRBJ1-2, with a possible D match to TRBD1 (5 bases). V was pared by 4 bases and J by 4 bases, with 6 bases between. From germline, CDR1 is KGHDR and CDR2 SFDVKD. The CDR3 has 12 amino acids. DNA of the CDR3: TGTGCCACCAGTGACGGGGGCTATGGCTACACCTTC. This gives the protein CATSDGGYGYTF.